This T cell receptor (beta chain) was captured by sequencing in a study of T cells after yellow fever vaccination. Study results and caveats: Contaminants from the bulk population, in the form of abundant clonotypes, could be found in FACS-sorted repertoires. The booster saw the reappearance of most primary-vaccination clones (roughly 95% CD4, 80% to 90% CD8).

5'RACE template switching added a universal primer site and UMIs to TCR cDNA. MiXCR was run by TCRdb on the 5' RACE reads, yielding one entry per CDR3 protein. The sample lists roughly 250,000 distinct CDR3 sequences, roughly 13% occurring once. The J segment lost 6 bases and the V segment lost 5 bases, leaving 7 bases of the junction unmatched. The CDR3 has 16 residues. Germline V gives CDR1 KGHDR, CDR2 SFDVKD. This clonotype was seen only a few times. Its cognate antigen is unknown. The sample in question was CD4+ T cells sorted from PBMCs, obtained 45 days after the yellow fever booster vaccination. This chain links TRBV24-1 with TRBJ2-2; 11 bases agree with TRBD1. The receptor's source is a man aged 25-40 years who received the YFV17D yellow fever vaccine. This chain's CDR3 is CATSALDRGQSGELFF. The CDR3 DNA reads TGTGCCACCAGTGCTCTGGACAGGGGGCAATCCGGGGAGCTGTTTTTT.